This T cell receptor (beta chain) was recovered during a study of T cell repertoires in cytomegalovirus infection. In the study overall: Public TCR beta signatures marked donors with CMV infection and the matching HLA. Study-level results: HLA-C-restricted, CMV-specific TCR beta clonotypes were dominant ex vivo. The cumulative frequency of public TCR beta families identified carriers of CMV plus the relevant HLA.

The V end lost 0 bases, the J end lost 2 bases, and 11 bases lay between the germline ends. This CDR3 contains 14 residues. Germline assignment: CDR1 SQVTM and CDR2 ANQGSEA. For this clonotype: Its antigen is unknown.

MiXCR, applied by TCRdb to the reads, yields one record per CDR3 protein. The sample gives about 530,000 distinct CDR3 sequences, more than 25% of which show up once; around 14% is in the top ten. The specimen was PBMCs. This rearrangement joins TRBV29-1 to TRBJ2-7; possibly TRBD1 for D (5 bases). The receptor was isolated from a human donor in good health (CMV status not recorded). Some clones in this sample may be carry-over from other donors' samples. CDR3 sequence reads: CSVEDQGKTYEQYV. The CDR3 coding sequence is TGCAGCGTTGAAGATCAGGGCAAAACCTACGAGCAGTACGTC.